A selection of T cell receptor beta chains follows, all from one sample in a study of type 1 regulatory T cells. TCRdb itself ran the reads through MiXCR, one entry per CDR3 protein. The repertoire has some 89,000 distinct CDR3 sequences, roughly 30% of them found once; the top ten carry less than 2.5%. The specimen sequenced was CD4+ T cells, either the whole sample or a sorted fraction (not recorded which). Receptors were obtained from a human donor in good health. CDR3s include the opening cysteine and the closing phenylalanine or tryptophan. The D gene is left open where the match is weak. Clone sizes are given selectively: once, few, many, or a class where the clone is expanded.

TRBV28	few	TRBJ2-6	TRBD1	TGTGCCAGCAGTTCCGGGGGACAGGGCACCGGGGCCAACGTCCTGACTTTC	CASSSGGQGTGANVLTF
TRBV10-2	-	TRBJ1-5	TRBD1	TGCGCCAGCACCGGACAGGCCACGGAGCCCCAGCATTTT	CASTGQATEPQHF
TRBV14	-	TRBJ2-5	TRBD2	TGTGCCAGCAGCCAAGCAACTAGCGGGAGGATCGAGACCCAGTACTTC	CASSQATSGRIETQYF
TRBV19	-	TRBJ2-7	-	TGTGCCAGTAGTGTCCGGGACACCACCTACGAGCAATACTTC	CASSVRDTTYEQYF
TRBV11-1	-	TRBJ2-7	-	TGTGCCAGCAGCTTAGATGGCGCGAGGAGCTCCTACGAGCAGTACTTC	CASSLDGARSSYEQYF
TRBV20-1	-	TRBJ2-2	TRBD2	TGCAGTGCTAGATCGATTGCCGGACTAGCGGGAGGATCCGGGGAGCTGTTTTTT	CSARSIAGLAGGSGELFF
TRBV10-3	few	TRBJ2-1	-	TGTGCCATCAGTGAGTCGGTGGCGGGGAGCCTTTACAATGAGCAGTTCTTC	CAISESVAGSLYNEQFF
TRBV6-6	-	TRBJ1-5	TRBD1	TGTGCCAGCAGTTACATGGTCGGGTTGAGGCAGGGGGCGACGGGGAACAATCAGCCCCAGCATTTT	CASSYMVGLRQGATGNNQPQHF
TRBV3-1	once	TRBJ2-2	TRBD2	TGTGCCAGCAGCCAAGATTCAGCGGGAGCCGGGGAGCTGTTTTTT	CASSQDSAGAGELFF
TRBV6-1	few	TRBJ1-2	-	TGTGCCAGCAGTGAAGCGGATGGCTACACCTTC	CASSEADGYTF
TRBV20-1	-	TRBJ2-1	-	TGCAGTGCTGCTTACAATGAGCAGTTCTTC	CSAAYNEQFF
TRBV6-1	few	TRBJ2-1	TRBD2	TGTGCCAGCACTAGATACGGGGGGGATGAGCAGTTCTTC	CASTRYGGDEQFF
TRBV12-3/TRBV12-4	-	TRBJ2-1	-	TGTGCCAGCAGCCCCCTCCATGAGCAGTTCTTC	CASSPLHEQFF
TRBV10-3	-	TRBJ2-7	TRBD2	TGTGCCACCCAGAGCCGGGAGGGCGCGTACGAGCAGTACTTC	CATQSREGAYEQYF
TRBV5-1	-	TRBJ2-3	-	TGCGCCAGTAGCCGGGACTCTAAGTCCGCCCAGGGGAGATTGGATACGCAGTATTTT	CASSRDSKSAQGRLDTQYF
TRBV5-1	few	TRBJ2-2	TRBD2	TGCGCCAGCATGTCGACTAGCGGAGTCACCGGGGAGCTGTTTTTT	CASMSTSGVTGELFF
TRBV20-1	-	TRBJ1-2	-	TGCAGTGTGTTGGCCGGGAGCTTTGGCTACACCTTC	CSVLAGSFGYTF
TRBV29-1	-	TRBJ2-1	TRBD1	TGCAGCGTCCGGGACAGGGAGCATGAGCAGTTCTTC	CSVRDREHEQFF
TRBV11-2	-	TRBJ2-1	-	TGTGCCAGCAGCTTCCCCCACGGGCGAGTCTATCATGAGCAGTTCTTC	CASSFPHGRVYHEQFF
TRBV7-2	few	TRBJ1-1	-	TGTGCCAGCAGCTTCTCGGTCGCGGCTTTCTTT	CASSFSVAAFF
TRBV5-1	once	TRBJ1-4	TRBD1	TGCGCCAGCAGCTTGCGAGGGGGCGGTGAAAAACTGTTTTTT	CASSLRGGGEKLFF
TRBV6-6	few	TRBJ2-3	TRBD2	TGTGCCAGCAGTTCGGGGCGGGAGTCAGATACGCAGTATTTT	CASSSGRESDTQYF
TRBV5-1	-	TRBJ2-1	-	TGCGCCAGCAGCCCCATCGGCAGGGGTACATACAATGAGCAGTTCTTC	CASSPIGRGTYNEQFF
TRBV20-1	few	TRBJ2-7	TRBD2	TGCAGTGCTAAACTAGCGGGCTGGGGCGAGCAGTACTTC	CSAKLAGWGEQYF
TRBV28	-	TRBJ2-4	TRBD2	TGTGCCAGCAGCTCTAGATCAAGCGGGAGTTATCTAGCCAAAAACATTCAGTACTTC	CASSSRSSGSYLAKNIQYF
TRBV5-5	-	TRBJ2-7	TRBD1	TGTGCCAGCAGCCGAAATGGGGCTCAGGGGGTTGAGCAGTACTTC	CASSRNGAQGVEQYF
TRBV5-5	-	TRBJ2-2	TRBD2	TGTGCCAGCAGCTTGAGGGCGGGAGGGCCTGGGGAGCTGTTTTTT	CASSLRAGGPGELFF
TRBV29-1	few	TRBJ2-7	TRBD2	TGCAGCGTTGGTAGCGGGAGCTCCTACGAGCAGTACTTC	CSVGSGSSYEQYF
TRBV9	-	TRBJ1-4	TRBD1	TGTGCCAGCAGCTCACCGTCTCAGGGGGCGTATTCCGAAAAACTGTTTTTT	CASSSPSQGAYSEKLFF
TRBV7-9	-	TRBJ2-1	TRBD2	TGTGCCAGCAGCTTAGGGGGGGGACTAGCGGGGTCGAAGACCTACAATGAGCAGTTCTTC	CASSLGGGLAGSKTYNEQFF
TRBV7-2	-	TRBJ2-7	TRBD2	TGTGCCAGCAGAAGACTAGCGGGAGAAGGCTACGAGCAGTACTTC	CASRRLAGEGYEQYF
TRBV20-1	-	TRBJ1-5	-	TGCAGTGCCCATACCGCGGGCGGACACAATCAGCCCCAGCATTTT	CSAHTAGGHNQPQHF
TRBV5-1	many	TRBJ2-7	-	TGCGCCAGCAGTGCTTTGTCGGGAGACACCTACGAGCAGTACTTC	CASSALSGDTYEQYF
TRBV6-1	few	TRBJ1-5	-	TGTGCCAGCAGTGAATATGCCAGCCATCAGCCCCAGCATTTT	CASSEYASHQPQHF
TRBV27	few	TRBJ1-6	-	TGTGCCAGCAGTTGGGCAGGGGTATTGGATAATTCACCCCTCCACTTT	CASSWAGVLDNSPLHF
TRBV9	once	TRBJ1-5	-	TGTGCCAGCAGCGTACTTTCAGGGCTCGATCAGCCCCAGCATTTT	CASSVLSGLDQPQHF
TRBV7-9	-	TRBJ2-5	-	TGTGCCAGCAGCAGCACCGGAGAGACCCAGTACTTC	CASSSTGETQYF
TRBV24-1	-	TRBJ1-5	-	TGTGCCGCCAGTGATCGGACATCTGGCGGGGGTCAGCCCCAGCATTTT	CAASDRTSGGGQPQHF
TRBV7-9	-	TRBJ1-4	-	TGTGCCAGCAGCGCCTCGGAGGGGCGTGAAAAACTGTTTTTT	CASSASEGREKLFF
TRBV19	-	TRBJ2-1	TRBD2	TGTGCCAGTAGCATATTCCTAGCGGGAGGTGGCTATGAGCAGTTCTTC	CASSIFLAGGGYEQFF
TRBV25-1	-	TRBJ2-1	-	TGTGCCAGCAGTGCTGTGGGACGCCTCTACAATGAGCAGTTCTTC	CASSAVGRLYNEQFF
TRBV18	-	TRBJ2-7	-	TGTGCCAGCTCACCAGGACCAGCCGACGAGCAGTACTTC	CASSPGPADEQYF
TRBV20-1	few	TRBJ1-6	-	TGCAGTGCTAGGCCCCACACGTATAATTCACCCCTCCACTTT	CSARPHTYNSPLHF